Listed below are T cell receptor beta chains from one sample, sequenced in a study of human T cells and chemical hapten exposure. TCRdb re-analysed the RACE reads in MiXCR, keeping a single row per CDR3 protein. Of around 260,000 distinct CDR3 sequences in the sample, 7% to 10% are singletons; the top ten hold 2.3%. The source material was whole blood, sampled in connection with sensitization to the hapten diphenylcyclopropenone (DPC). Receptor source: a woman between 35 and 50 years old with alopecia areata. Some clones in this sample may be carry-over from other donors' samples. The CDR3 runs from the conserved cysteine through the conserved F or W. The D gene is left open where the match is weak. The size field is filled for only some rows; it gives once, few, many or a size class.

d_call	v_call	clone_size	j_call	cdr3_aa	cdr3_nt
NA	TRBV11-2	few	TRBJ2-7	CASSLDGGLRYEQYF	TGTGCCAGCAGCTTAGACGGGGGGCTCCGGTACGAGCAGTACTTC
TRBD1	TRBV7-9	NA	TRBJ1-5	CASRRGDSNQPQHF	TGTGCCAGCCGCAGGGGGGACAGCAATCAGCCCCAGCATTTT
TRBD2	TRBV7-8	few	TRBJ2-3	CASSPGTSGRADGTDTQYF	TGTGCCAGCAGCCCAGGTACTAGCGGGAGGGCCGACGGCACAGATACGCAGTATTTT
TRBD2	TRBV28	few	TRBJ2-1	CALKSRASGSIYNEQFF	TGTGCCTTAAAGAGCCGGGCTAGCGGGAGTATATACAATGAGCAGTTCTTC
TRBD1	TRBV6-5	once	TRBJ2-5	CASSYTTGGPDGKTQYF	TGTGCCAGCAGTTACACCACAGGGGGCCCCGACGGAAAGACCCAGTACTTC
NA	TRBV2	many	TRBJ1-6	CASSEIGMGYSPLHF	TGTGCCAGCAGTGAGATCGGGATGGGTTATTCACCCCTCCACTTT
TRBD2	TRBV2	few	TRBJ2-2	CASSEFPSGSGGELFF	TGTGCCAGCAGTGAATTTCCGAGCGGGAGTGGCGGGGAGCTGTTTTTT
NA	TRBV3-1	few	TRBJ1-1	CASAKGGGTEAFF	TGTGCCTCGGCCAAGGGCGGGGGGACTGAAGCTTTCTTT
NA	TRBV29-1	NA	TRBJ2-1	CSVEGSGVREQFF	TGCAGCGTTGAAGGCTCAGGCGTCAGGGAGCAGTTCTTC
TRBD1	TRBV28	few	TRBJ2-2	CASSLADRETGELFF	TGTGCCAGCAGTTTAGCGGACAGGGAGACCGGGGAGCTGTTTTTT
NA	TRBV28	NA	TRBJ2-3	CVSSLSGDSTDTQYF	TGTGTCAGCAGTTTGTCCGGGGATAGCACAGATACGCAGTATTTT
TRBD2	TRBV9	many	TRBJ2-2	CASSAASGGLFTGELFF	TGTGCCAGCAGCGCGGCTAGCGGCGGATTATTCACCGGGGAGCTGTTTTTT
NA	TRBV10-3	NA	TRBJ2-7	CAISESASYEQYF	TGTGCCATCAGTGAGTCGGCCAGCTACGAGCAGTACTTC
NA	TRBV7-2	NA	TRBJ2-7	CASSQTAGASYSYEQYF	TGTGCCAGCAGCCAAACTGCGGGGGCCTCCTACTCCTACGAGCAGTACTTC
NA	TRBV6-5	NA	TRBJ2-1	CASSYYKEQFF	TGTGCCAGCAGTTATTACAAAGAGCAGTTCTTC
TRBD2	TRBV7-9	NA	TRBJ2-5	CASSLGASGSSWETQYF	TGTGCCAGCAGCTTAGGAGCTAGCGGGAGCAGCTGGGAGACCCAGTACTTC
TRBD1	TRBV9	few	TRBJ2-2	CASSEPGTGDTGELFF	TGTGCCAGCAGCGAACCCGGGACAGGAGACACCGGGGAGCTGTTTTTT
NA	TRBV20-1	NA	TRBJ2-7	CSARDYGGAFSYEQYF	TGCAGTGCTAGAGATTACGGGGGCGCCTTTTCCTACGAGCAGTACTTC
NA	TRBV6-5	few	TRBJ1-2	CASSYEGGLYGYTF	TGTGCCAGCAGTTACGAGGGTGGGCTCTATGGCTACACCTTC
NA	TRBV6-2/TRBV6-3	few	TRBJ2-1	CASSYPMINEQFF	TGTGCCAGCAGTTATCCCATGATCAATGAGCAGTTCTTC
NA	TRBV24-1	NA	TRBJ2-7	CATSVQGRNEQYF	TGTGCCACCAGTGTGCAGGGGCGGAACGAGCAGTACTTC
NA	TRBV2	many	TRBJ2-7	CASSSTLQQYF	TGTGCCAGCAGTTCGACTCTGCAGCAGTACTTC
TRBD1	TRBV6-6	few	TRBJ2-1	CASSFQGAEQFF	TGTGCCAGCAGTTTCCAGGGGGCTGAGCAGTTCTTC
NA	TRBV6-5	many	TRBJ2-5	CASSYSAQETQYF	TGTGCCAGCAGTTACTCGGCGCAAGAGACCCAGTACTTC
NA	TRBV7-8	few	TRBJ1-1	CASSLAGGSSAFF	TGTGCCAGCAGCTTAGCCGGGGGTAGTTCGGCTTTCTTT
TRBD2	TRBV14	NA	TRBJ2-1	CASSLLSGSWNEQFF	TGTGCCAGCAGCCTCCTGAGCGGGAGTTGGAATGAGCAGTTCTTC
NA	TRBV28	few	TRBJ2-1	CASSSGLRLGQFF	TGTGCCAGCAGTTCAGGACTGCGTTTGGGGCAGTTCTTC
TRBD1	TRBV12-3/TRBV12-4	NA	TRBJ2-7	CASSFPGTGIVQYF	TGTGCCAGCAGTTTTCCCGGGACAGGGATTGTGCAGTACTTC
NA	TRBV5-1	NA	TRBJ2-7	CASRDTGSEQYF	TGCGCCAGCAGGGACACCGGATCCGAGCAGTACTTC
NA	TRBV20-1	NA	TRBJ1-5	CSARGPSNQPQHF	TGCAGTGCCAGGGGACCCAGCAATCAGCCCCAGCATTTT
NA	TRBV20-1	NA	TRBJ2-3	CSARLAGTDTQYF	TGCAGTGCTAGATTAGCGGGCACAGATACGCAGTATTTT
NA	TRBV6-4	many	TRBJ2-3	CASSDGGDTQYF	TGTGCCAGCAGTGATGGAGGCGATACGCAGTATTTT
TRBD2	TRBV12-3/TRBV12-4	many	TRBJ2-2	CASSSLAGNTGELFF	TGTGCCAGCAGTTCCTTAGCGGGAAACACCGGGGAGCTGTTTTTT
TRBD1	TRBV28	NA	TRBJ1-1	CASYASPDRGTEAFF	TGTGCCAGCTACGCATCCCCGGACAGGGGGACTGAAGCTTTCTTT
NA	TRBV13	few	TRBJ2-7	CASSLGAGVTYEQYF	TGTGCCAGCAGCCTAGGTGCGGGTGTCACTTACGAGCAGTACTTC
TRBD2	TRBV28	few	TRBJ2-7	CASSPTSAPSYEQYF	TGTGCCAGCAGCCCAACTAGCGCCCCCTCCTACGAGCAGTACTTC
TRBD1	TRBV10-3	NA	TRBJ2-7	CAIRVTGRSYEQYF	TGTGCCATCAGGGTGACAGGGCGCTCCTACGAGCAGTACTTC
TRBD2	TRBV15	few	TRBJ2-5	CATTHGGAIQETQYF	TGTGCCACCACCCACGGGGGGGCAATCCAAGAGACCCAGTACTTC
NA	TRBV11-2	few	TRBJ2-2	CASQTLNTGELFF	TGTGCCAGCCAAACGTTGAACACCGGGGAGCTGTTTTTT
TRBD1	TRBV7-2	NA	TRBJ1-2	CASSLARDRGLNYGYTF	TGTGCCAGCAGCTTAGCCCGGGACAGGGGGCTTAACTATGGCTACACCTTC
TRBD2	TRBV5-1	NA	TRBJ2-1	CASSFQTSGTYNEQFF	TGCGCCAGCAGCTTCCAAACTAGCGGAACCTACAATGAGCAGTTCTTC
TRBD1	TRBV12-3/TRBV12-4	few	TRBJ2-7	CASSLGTGTEQYF	TGTGCCAGCAGTTTAGGGACAGGGACGGAGCAGTACTTC
TRBD1	TRBV12-3/TRBV12-4	few	TRBJ2-7	CASSLGGQGFEQYF	TGTGCCAGCAGTTTAGGGGGACAGGGCTTCGAGCAGTACTTC
TRBD2	TRBV20-1	NA	TRBJ2-3	CSAKDGRANRPDTQYF	TGCAGTGCTAAAGACGGGAGGGCCAATCGCCCAGATACGCAGTATTTT
TRBD2	TRBV7-9	NA	TRBJ2-3	CASSSPGTSPDTQYF	TGTGCCAGCAGCTCTCCCGGGACTAGTCCAGATACGCAGTATTTT